Shown below are 17 T cell receptor beta chains from a single sample sequenced in a study of blood T cells in healthy people across ages. PCR was performed a second time for about 6 to 12 cycles using a sample-barcoded 5' primer and a J-beta primer mix. TCRdb called the 5' RACE reads again in MiXCR, with one record for every CDR3 protein. The table has hundreds of thousands of distinct CDR3 sequences, around 42% seen once. The sample consisted of blood. All receptors derive from a man in his fifties or sixties in good health.

This chain connects TRBV7-2 to TRBJ1-6; D remains unclear. V was shortened by 5 bases and J by 3 bases, with 11 bases between the two germline ends. The germline gives CDR1 SGHTA, CDR2 FQGNSA. The CDR3 contains 15 residues. CDR3: CASSATVNYNSPLHF. The CDR3 bases are TGTGCCAGCAGCGCAACAGTAAACTATAATTCACCCCTCCACTTT. Complete variable domain (other parts from reference TRBV7-2 and TRBJ1-6): GAGVSQSPSNKVTEKGKDVELRCDPISGHTALYWYRQSLGQGLEFLIYFQGNSAPDKSGLPSDRFSAERTGGSVSTLTIQRTQQEDSAVYLCASSATVNYNSPLHFGNGTRLTVT.

CDR3 loop: CASSPSGTLGDGYTF. Here the CDR3 DNA reads TGCGCCAGCAGCCCCTCCGGGACCCTAGGAGATGGCTACACCTTC. The V and J genes are TRBV4-1 and TRBJ1-2; D may be TRBD1 (5 bases). The CDR3 totals 15 residues. Deletions cut 4 bases from V and 6 bases from J, with 18 bases between. Germline V gene sequence: CDR1 MGHRA, CDR2 YSYEKL.

The table lists this clonotype with a count of one. The J gene is TRBJ2-5, the V gene TRBV10-3; tentative D call: TRBD2 (6 bases). Germline CDR1 reads ENHRY; CDR2 reads SYGVKD. The CDR3 is made up of 12 amino acids. The CDR3 loop reads CSTGTAKEIQYF. The DNA for the CDR3 is TGTTCCACCGGGACTGCAAAAGAGATTCAGTACTTC.

This chain joins TRBV10-3 and TRBJ1-1; D is unclear. The CDR3 runs 11 residues. Germline-derived CDR1 and CDR2 are ENHRY and SYGVKD. Trimming removed 2 bases from V and 7 bases from J, with 5 bases in between. The CDR3 region has the DNA TGTGCCATCAGTGAGCCCGGTGAAGCTTTCTTT. This encodes CAISEPGEAFF.

The chain employs TRBV4-3 and TRBJ2-1; 8 nucleotides line up with TRBD1. V dropped 3 bases and J dropped 10; count of bases not matched to a gene: 8. The germline gives CDR1 LGHNA, CDR2 YSLEER. The CDR3 totals 14 residues. CDR3 sequence (DNA): TGCGCCAGCAGCCAGGATGACAGGGGTAGGGAGCAGTTCTTC. Translation: CASSQDDRGREQFF.

A note on this clonotype: Possible read error: a much larger clone is one base away. This rearrangement joins TRBV29-1 to TRBJ2-1; TRBD1 matches at 9 bases. The trim removed 0 bases at V and 10 bases at J, leaving 10 bases unmatched. The CDR3 is 15 residues long. Germline values: CDR1 SQVTM, CDR2 ANQGSEA. CDR3 protein: CSVEDHRGLPYEQFF. The CDR3 DNA reads TGCAGCGTTGAAGATCACAGGGGGCTACCCTACGAGCAGTTCTTC.

This chain uses TRBV2 with TRBJ1-3; D uncertain. Trimming pared 5 bases from V and 0 bases from J, leaving 11 bases between. This CDR3 spans 15 amino acids. The germline CDR1 and CDR2 sequences are SNHLY and FYNNEI. CDR3 protein: CASSIDLSSGNTIYF. The CDR3 nucleotides read TGTGCCAGCAGTATTGACCTTAGCTCTGGAAACACCATATATTTT.

This clonotype was counted a few times. CDR3 sequence (DNA): TGTGCCATCAGTGTTTTCGGGACAGGGAAAGGTGAGCAGTTCTTC. Protein: CAISVFGTGKGEQFF. V and J are TRBV10-3 and TRBJ2-1, with 9 bases lining up with TRBD1. Germline trimming cut 4 bases from V and 9 bases from J; bases unmatched to any gene: 10. The CDR3 runs 15 residues. Germline CDR1 is ENHRY and CDR2 is SYGVKD.

This chain uses TRBV5-1 with TRBJ2-3; D remains unclear. CDR3 length: 14 amino acids. Germline lookup yields CDR1 SGHRS and CDR2 YFSETQ. V was cut by 4 bases and J by 0 bases, with 9 bases left in between. The chain's CDR3 is CASSPKSSTDTQYF. The CDR3, as DNA: TGCGCCAGCAGCCCGAAATCTAGCACAGATACGCAGTATTTT. The whole variable domain, remainder taken from reference TRBV5-1 and TRBJ2-3, is KAGVTQTPRYLIKTRGQQVTLSCSPISGHRSVSWYQQTPGQGLQFLFEYFSETQRNKGNFPGRFSGRQFSNSRSEMNVSTLELGDSALYLCASSPKSSTDTQYFGPGTRLTVL.

A word on this clonotype: Mismatch with germline at one junction end may stem from a read error. CDR3 region: CSAREGLPGNERFF. CDR3 coding DNA: TGCAGTGCTAGAGAGGGACTTCCAGGGAATGAGCGGTTCTTC. The V call is TRBV20-1, the J call TRBJ2-1, with a weak D call TRBD2 (6 bases). The CDR3 has 14 amino acids. Germline values: CDR1 DFQATT, CDR2 SNEGSKA (reference sequence).

This sequence joins TRBV29-1 and TRBJ1-5; D remains ambiguous. There are 12 residues in the CDR3. The germline V gene has CDR1 SQVTM and CDR2 ANQGSEA. V lost 3 bases and J lost 3, with 6 bases in between. The CDR3 DNA reads TGCAGCGTTGACCTGGTCAATCAGCCCCAGCATTTT. Its protein product is CSVDLVNQPQHF.

The chain uses TRBV7-2 and TRBJ2-1; 11 positions match TRBD1. Unmatched junction bases numbered 6, after V lost 1 base and J lost 7 bases. Germline loops: CDR1 SGHTA, CDR2 FQGNSA. The length of the CDR3 is 16 residues. The CDR3 region is CASSLGGTGGRNEQFF. DNA of the CDR3: TGTGCCAGCAGCTTAGGTGGGACAGGGGGAAGAAATGAGCAGTTCTTC.

This clonotype was found many times. The rearrangement joins TRBV21-1 to TRBJ2-1; the table's D call, TRBD1, was not checked against the DNA. TRBV21-1 is an annotated pseudogene. The CDR3 contains 15 residues. The CDR3 region has the DNA TGTGCCAAGAATGGGGGGGGGCTGAGGTACAATGAGCAGTTCTTC. Its protein is CAKNGGGLRYNEQFF.

For this clonotype: An end of the junction differs from the germline gene, which may be a read error. V is TRBV7-6 and J is TRBJ2-6; D might be TRBD1 (6 bases). CDR1 is SGHVS and CDR2 is FNYEAQ in the germline V gene. The CDR3 length is 18 residues. The CDR3 loop is CASSLGTAKLSGANVPTF. CDR3 DNA sequence: TGTGCCAGCAGCTTAGGGACAGCTAAACTGTCTGGGGCCAACGTCCCGACTTTC.

This clonotype has just a few counts. The chain combines TRBV24-1 with TRBJ1-4; 10 bases align to TRBD1. CDR3 length: 15 residues. From germline, CDR1 is KGHDR and CDR2 SFDVKD. The junction had 4 bases not matched to a gene; V was cut back by 4 bases and J by 6 bases. CDR3 bases: TGTGCCACCAGTGAGGCCGGGACAGGGGATGAAAAACTGTTTTTT. This sequence encodes CATSEAGTGDEKLFF.

The chain joins TRBV10-3 to TRBJ1-3; 12 bases agree with TRBD1. CDR3 length equals 14 residues. Germline loops: CDR1 ENHRY, CDR2 SYGVKD. V shed 7 bases, J shed 10 bases, and the junction held 8 bases outside the gene matches. CDR3 protein: CAIKNGTGGSTIYF. CDR3 sequence (DNA): TGTGCCATCAAGAATGGGACAGGGGGCAGTACCATATATTTT.

V and J are TRBV5-1 and TRBJ2-7, with D possibly TRBD1 on 5 matching bases. The germline V gene has CDR1 SGHRS and CDR2 YFSETQ. Trimming stripped 0 bases from V and 4 bases from J, with 11 bases between. The CDR3 runs to 14 residues. The CDR3 DNA is TGCGCCAGCAGCTTGGAAGCCAGGGCTTACGAGCAGTACTTC. Translating gives CASSLEARAYEQYF.